The following is a T cell receptor (beta chain) sequence with its context. Its antigen remains unidentified. cDNA serving as the sequencing template came from extracted, reverse transcribed RNA. TCRdb's table, derived via immunoSEQ multiplex PCR, lists solely in-frame clones and lacks some. The sample lists hundreds of thousands of clones, 60% occurring once. The data are from a study of CD8+ T cells in alopecia areata. Stated treatment: oral pan-JAK inhibitor, 5-10 mg twice daily. Findings and limits, study-wide: Between patients, shared TCR sequences were less clear than in mice. This was possibly due in part to HLA diversity in the patient population.

The receptor was derived from a human donor with alopecia areata. The material was CD4+ T cells sorted from blood, obtained at approximately week 51, from a patient treated with tofacitinib.

CDR3 protein: CASSPQYTGELFF. The CDR3 nucleotides read TGTGCCAGCAGCCCACAATACACCGGGGAGCTGTTTTTT. The chain uses TRBV4-2 and TRBJ2-2, with unresolved D. This CDR3 spans 13 amino acids. Germline V gives CDR1 LGHNA, CDR2 YNFKEQ. Trimming shortened V by 4 bases and J by 3 bases, and 6 bases separated the two germline ends.